This T cell receptor (beta chain) emerged from a study of T-cell reconstitution after alpha-beta-depleted transplantation in children. Study-level points and caveats: Several hundred graft clones that had expanded were reportedly the source of alpha-beta T cells about two months after transplant. Fresh T-cell production supplied most of the T-cell counts and diversity seen one year after transplant. Some patients' high day-60 TCRbeta diversity was traced to surviving recipient T cells and thymic progenitors.

Unique molecular identifiers were used to barcode this TCRbeta library. TCRdb fed the PCR reads into MiXCR, producing one record per CDR3 protein. The sample has around 210,000 distinct CDR3 sequences, roughly 7.1% seen once. This clonotype was found many times. What it recognizes is unknown. CDR3 size: 14 residues. With V trimmed by 6 bases and J by 7 bases, 5 bases remained unmatched. This chain connects TRBV12-3 or TRBV12-4 to TRBJ2-1, with 11 bases aligning to TRBD1. The source of this sequence is a boy between 2 and 10 years old with acute lymphoblastic leukemia, due to receive a stem cell transplant. This specimen was PBMCs, taken before TCRalphabeta/CD19-depleted stem cell transplant. In nucleotides, the CDR3 is TGTGCCAGCAGAGGGACAGGGGGTGGGAATGAGCAGTTCTTC. Translated, it gives CASRGTGGGNEQFF.